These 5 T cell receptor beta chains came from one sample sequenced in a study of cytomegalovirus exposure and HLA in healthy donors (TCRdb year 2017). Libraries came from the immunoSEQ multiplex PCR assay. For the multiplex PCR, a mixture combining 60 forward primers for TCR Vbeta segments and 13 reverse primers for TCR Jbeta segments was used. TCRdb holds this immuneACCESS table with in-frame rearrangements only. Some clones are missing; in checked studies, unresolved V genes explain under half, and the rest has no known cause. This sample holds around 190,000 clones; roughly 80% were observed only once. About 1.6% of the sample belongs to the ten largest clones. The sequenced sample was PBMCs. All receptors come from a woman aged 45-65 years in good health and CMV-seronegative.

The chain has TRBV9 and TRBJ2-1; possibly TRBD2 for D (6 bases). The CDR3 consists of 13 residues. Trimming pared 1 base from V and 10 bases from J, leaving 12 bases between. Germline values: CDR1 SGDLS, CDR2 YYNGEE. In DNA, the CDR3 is TGTGCCAGCAGCGTACGGGGGAACTTCGAGCAGTTCTTC. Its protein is CASSVRGNFEQFF.

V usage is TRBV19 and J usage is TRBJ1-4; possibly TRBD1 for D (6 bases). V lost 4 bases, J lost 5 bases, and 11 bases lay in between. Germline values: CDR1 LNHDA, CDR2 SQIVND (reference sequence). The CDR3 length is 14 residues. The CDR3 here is CASSRTVKNEKLFF. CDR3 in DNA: TGTGCCAGTAGTAGGACAGTAAAGAATGAAAAACTGTTTTTT.

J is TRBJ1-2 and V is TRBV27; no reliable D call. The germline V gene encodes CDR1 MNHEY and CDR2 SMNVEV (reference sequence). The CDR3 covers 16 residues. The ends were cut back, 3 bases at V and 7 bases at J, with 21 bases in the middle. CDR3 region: CASSFLFTVGRAGYTF. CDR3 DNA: TGTGCCAGCAGTTTTCTTTTTACCGTAGGGAGGGCTGGCTACACCTTC.

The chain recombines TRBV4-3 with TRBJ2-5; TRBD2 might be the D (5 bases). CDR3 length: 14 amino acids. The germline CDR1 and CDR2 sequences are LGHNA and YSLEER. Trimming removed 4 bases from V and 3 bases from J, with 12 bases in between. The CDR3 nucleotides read TGCGCCAGCAGCCTCTCGACGGGGAAAGAGACCCAGTACTTC. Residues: CASSLSTGKETQYF.

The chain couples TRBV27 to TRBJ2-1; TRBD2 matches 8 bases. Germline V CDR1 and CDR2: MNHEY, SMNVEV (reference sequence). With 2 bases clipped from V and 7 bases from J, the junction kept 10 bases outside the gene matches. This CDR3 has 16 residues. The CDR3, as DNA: TGTGCCAGCAGTTTAAGACTAGCGACCGAGGGGAATGAGCAGTTCTTC. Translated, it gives CASSLRLATEGNEQFF.